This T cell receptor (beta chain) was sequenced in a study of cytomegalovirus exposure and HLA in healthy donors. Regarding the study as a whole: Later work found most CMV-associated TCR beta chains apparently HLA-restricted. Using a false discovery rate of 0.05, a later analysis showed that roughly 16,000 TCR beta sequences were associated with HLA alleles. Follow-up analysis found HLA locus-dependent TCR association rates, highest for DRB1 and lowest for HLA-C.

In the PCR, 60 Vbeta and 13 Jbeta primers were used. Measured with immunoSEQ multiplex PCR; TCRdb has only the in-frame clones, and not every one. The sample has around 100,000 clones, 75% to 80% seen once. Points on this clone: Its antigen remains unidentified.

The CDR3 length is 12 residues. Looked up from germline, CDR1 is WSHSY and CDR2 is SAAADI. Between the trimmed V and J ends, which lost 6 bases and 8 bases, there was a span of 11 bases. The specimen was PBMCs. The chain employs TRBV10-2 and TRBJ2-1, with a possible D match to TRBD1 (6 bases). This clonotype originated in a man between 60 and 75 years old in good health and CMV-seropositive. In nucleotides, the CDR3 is TGCGCCAGCAGCGCTCAGGGGTATGAGCAGTTCTTC. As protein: CASSAQGYEQFF.